This TCR beta chain was documented in a study of cytomegalovirus exposure and HLA in healthy donors. General study points: According to a later analysis, donors in an Asian-associated ancestry cluster reportedly had fewer N-insertions than the approximately 670-donor mean. The study reported that TCR beta sequences accurately predicted HLA-A and HLA-B alleles in most subjects. The classifier reportedly diagnosed cytomegalovirus status with high sensitivity and specificity.

In this sample, this clone turned up a few times. Its antigen is undetermined. The PCR was carried out with 60 Vbeta primers and 13 Jbeta primers. Measured with immunoSEQ multiplex PCR; TCRdb has only the in-frame clones, and not every one. The sample has 100,000 or so clones, over 60% seen once. Nominally healthy donors provided the samples, though records likely missed some immune exposures. The ends were cut back, 5 bases at V and 5 bases at J, with 10 bases in the middle. Germline V gives CDR1 SGHNT, CDR2 YENEEA. CDR3 size: 12 residues. The sample was PBMCs. The sequence was collected from a middle-aged man in good health and CMV-seropositive. The J gene is TRBJ2-7, the V gene TRBV11-3; weak D call: TRBD1 (6 bases). The CDR3 reads CASSRDRNEQYF. The CDR3 DNA reads TGTGCCAGCAGCCGAGACAGGAACGAGCAGTACTTC. Drawing the rest from reference TRBV11-3 and TRBJ2-7, the complete variable domain is EAGVVQSPRYKIIEKKQPVAFWCNPISGHNTLYWYLQNLGQGPELLIRYENEEAVDDSQLPKDRFSAERLKGVDSTLKIQPAELGDSAVYLCASSRDRNEQYFGPGTRLTVT.